Below, one T cell receptor beta chain is given with its context. Measured with immunoSEQ multiplex PCR; TCRdb has only the in-frame clones, and not every one. The data contain nearly 60,000 clones, about 91% of them singletons. The sample is drawn from a study of PD-1 blockade in classical Hodgkin lymphoma. Each of the patients experienced relapse following autologous stem cell transplantation, and their brentuximab vedotin exposure differed. This material consisted of peripheral blood mononuclear cells (PBMCs), taken before the second cycle of nivolumab. The receptor's source is a human donor with classical Hodgkin lymphoma.

The CDR3 DNA reads as TGTGCCAGCAGTAAGGGACAGGGTGGCTACACCTTC. Translated, it gives CASSKGQGGYTF. The V and J genes are TRBV6-4 and TRBJ1-2; 9 nucleotides match TRBD1. V gave up 5 bases and J gave up 7 bases; unmatched junction bases: 2. This CDR3 comprises 12 residues. The germline CDR1 and CDR2 sequences are MRHNA and SNTAGT.